Listed below are T cell receptor beta chains from one sample, sequenced in a study of blood T cell repertoires in COVID-19. The repertoire was sequenced with immunoSEQ multiplex PCR; TCRdb's copy has only in-frame clones and lacks some. The data show around 160,000 clones, with over 90% seen just once and 2% held by the top ten. Specimen: peripheral blood. The receptors stem from a woman aged 60-75 years with COVID-19, enrolled during active disease. Both conserved end residues are part of each CDR3. The D gene is left open where the match is weak. Where a row states a size, it is once, few, many or the class of an expanded clone; other rows omit it.

J gene	V gene	D gene	clone size	CDR3 DNA	CDR3 protein
TRBJ1-2	TRBV12-3/TRBV12-4	TRBD1	-	TGTGCCAGCACGGACAGGGTCGATGGCTACACCTTC	CASTDRVDGYTF
TRBJ1-1	TRBV20-1	-	-	TGCAGTGCTAGGACAGGAGAAGCTTTCTTT	CSARTGEAFF
TRBJ2-3	TRBV7-3	TRBD1	-	TGTGCCAGCAGCTTACGGACAGGAGCTCACACAGATACGCAGTATTTT	CASSLRTGAHTDTQYF
TRBJ1-2	TRBV3-1/TRBV3-2	TRBD1	-	TGTGCCAGCAGCCAAGATGTAAGGACAGGGGGTGGCTACACCTTC	CASSQDVRTGGGYTF
TRBJ2-7	TRBV6-5	-	-	TGTGCCAGCAGACCCGTCGCGGGTGACGAGCAGTACTTC	CASRPVAGDEQYF
TRBJ2-3	TRBV3-1/TRBV3-2	TRBD2	-	TGTGCCAGCAGCCAAGATCAGAGACTAGCGGAGAGCACAGATACGCAGTATTTT	CASSQDQRLAESTDTQYF
TRBJ2-2	TRBV4-2	TRBD2	-	TGTGCCAGCAGCCAGCATAGCGGGAGGAACACCGGGGAGCTGTTTTTT	CASSQHSGRNTGELFF
TRBJ1-2	TRBV6-5	TRBD1	-	TGTGCCAGCACCTTGGACAGGTGGGCGAGCTACACCTTC	CASTLDRWASYTF
TRBJ1-5	TRBV10-3	TRBD1	-	TGTGCCACTGGACAGGGAGGGTATAGCAATCAGCCCCAGCATTTT	CATGQGGYSNQPQHF
TRBJ1-1	TRBV2	-	-	TGTGCCAGCAGAAAAGACACATCACCCAACACTGAAGCTTTCTTT	CASRKDTSPNTEAFF
TRBJ1-2	TRBV7-2	-	-	TGTGCCAGCAGCTTCGACTGGAAATCCTATGGCTACACCTTC	CASSFDWKSYGYTF
TRBJ1-1	TRBV18	-	-	TGTGCCAGCTCACCTTCCATAAACAATGAAGCTTTCTTT	CASSPSINNEAFF
TRBJ1-1	TRBV6-2/TRBV6-3	TRBD1	-	TGTGCCAGCAGTTACTCCTCCAGGGGGCTGGCTTTCTTT	CASSYSSRGLAFF
TRBJ1-1	TRBV9	-	-	TGTGCCAGCAGCGGTCAGGAGAACACTGAAGCTTTCTTT	CASSGQENTEAFF
TRBJ1-1	TRBV14	TRBD1	-	TGTGCCAGCAGCCAAGATCGGACAGGGGTTGGGACTGAAGCTTTCTTT	CASSQDRTGVGTEAFF
TRBJ1-1	TRBV7-2	TRBD1	-	TGTGCCAGCAGCTCGACAGGGGGCAAACTCACTGAAGCTTTCTTT	CASSSTGGKLTEAFF
TRBJ1-1	TRBV20-1	-	-	TGCAGTGCTAGGACATATACTGAAGCTTTCTTT	CSARTYTEAFF
TRBJ1-3	TRBV2	-	-	TGTGCCAGCACCCAACGCGACTCTGGAAACACCATATATTTT	CASTQRDSGNTIYF
TRBJ2-5	TRBV19	TRBD1	-	TGTGCCAGTAGTAAAGGACAGGAATTCGGAGAGACCCAGTACTTC	CASSKGQEFGETQYF
TRBJ1-4	TRBV7-9	-	once	TGTGCCAGCAGCTTCCTGACCCGGGTGGCTAATGAAAAACTGTTTTTT	CASSFLTRVANEKLFF
TRBJ1-5	TRBV29-1	-	-	TGCAGCGTTTTGTCAGGGTGGGGTCAGCCCCAGCATTTT	CSVLSGWGQPQHF
TRBJ2-7	TRBV6-5	-	-	TGTGCCAGCCGGACAGATAACTGGTACGAGCAGTACTTC	CASRTDNWYEQYF
TRBJ1-2	TRBV2	-	once	TGTGCCAGCAGTGAAGGGGGGGACTACTATGGCTACACCTTC	CASSEGGDYYGYTF
TRBJ2-3	TRBV7-3	TRBD2	-	TGTGCCAGCAGCCATATAGCGGGGGGCCCACATGCCCCCACAGATACGCAGTATTTT	CASSHIAGGPHAPTDTQYF
TRBJ2-6	TRBV27	TRBD1	once	TGTGCCAGCAGTTATAACGACAGGGGGCGCGTGGGGGCCAACGTCCTGACTTTC	CASSYNDRGRVGANVLTF
TRBJ2-2	TRBV11-2	-	-	TGTGCCAGCAGCTTAAGCGGGACAGGCACCGGGGAGCTGTTTTTT	CASSLSGTGTGELFF
TRBJ1-1	TRBV19	-	-	TGTGCCAGTAGTCCCCGTGCGGGGGCGGCTGAAGCTTTCTTT	CASSPRAGAAEAFF
TRBJ1-2	TRBV19	-	-	TGTGCCAGTAGTCGGCAGGACTTATCTATTAACTATGGCTACACCTTC	CASSRQDLSINYGYTF
TRBJ1-1	TRBV7-2	-	-	TGTGCCAGCAGTCCCCCTTCCCGGAACACTGAAGCTTTCTTT	CASSPPSRNTEAFF
TRBJ2-7	TRBV30	TRBD1	-	TGTGCCTGGTCATCGGACAGGGGGCTCCCAAAACACTACGAGCAGTACTTC	CAWSSDRGLPKHYEQYF
TRBJ1-2	TRBV5-1	-	-	TGCGCCAGCAGCTTGGGGCAGAACTATGGCTACACCTTC	CASSLGQNYGYTF
TRBJ1-5	TRBV24-1	-	-	TGTGCCACCAGCCCTGGGGGGGATCAGCCCCAGCATTTT	CATSPGGDQPQHF
TRBJ2-7	TRBV6-2/TRBV6-3	-	-	TGTGCCAGCAGTTACCAACGGGGGAGACTTATCGACGAGCAGTACTTC	CASSYQRGRLIDEQYF
TRBJ1-5	TRBV18	TRBD1	-	TGTGCCAGCTCACCGGGACAGTATAGCAATCAGCCCCAGCATTTT	CASSPGQYSNQPQHF
TRBJ1-6	TRBV11-2	-	few	TGTGCCAGCAGCTTATATCACACGGCGGGCTCACCCCTCCACTTT	CASSLYHTAGSPLHF
TRBJ1-1	TRBV7-8	TRBD1	-	TGTGCCAGCAGCCCCCAGGGACCGGGACAGGGGGCTCGGAGAGCTTTCTTT	CASSPQGPGQGARRAFF
TRBJ2-1	TRBV6-2/TRBV6-3	-	-	TGTGCCAGCAGTTACTCCCTCCAGGATAGCGATGAGCAGTTCTTC	CASSYSLQDSDEQFF